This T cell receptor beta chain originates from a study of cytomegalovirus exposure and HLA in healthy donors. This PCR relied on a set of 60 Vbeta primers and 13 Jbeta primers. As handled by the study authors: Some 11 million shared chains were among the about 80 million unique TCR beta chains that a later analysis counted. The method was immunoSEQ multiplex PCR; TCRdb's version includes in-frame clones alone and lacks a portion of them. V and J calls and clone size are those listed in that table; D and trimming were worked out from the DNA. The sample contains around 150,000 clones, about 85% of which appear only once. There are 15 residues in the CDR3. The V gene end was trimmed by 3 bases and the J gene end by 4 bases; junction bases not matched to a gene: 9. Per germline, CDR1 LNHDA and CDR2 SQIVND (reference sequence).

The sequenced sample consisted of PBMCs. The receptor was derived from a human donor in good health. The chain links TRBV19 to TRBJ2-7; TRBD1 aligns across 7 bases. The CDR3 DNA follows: TGTGCCAGTAGTATCAAACCGGGACAGACTTACGAGCAGTACTTC. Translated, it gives CASSIKPGQTYEQYF.